This entry is about one T cell receptor (beta chain). Its antigen is not identified. This specimen comes from a study of identical twins. Study-wide results and limits: Insertion counts were lower in abundant cord blood beta clonotypes, a trend that memory repertoires did not show. Out-of-frame alpha sequences common to twins exhibited a surplus of low generation probability.

Each donor was a healthy Caucasian. The CDR3 has 12 amino acids. Germline V gives CDR1 SGHNT, CDR2 YYREEE (reference sequence). Trimming stripped 1 base from V and 8 bases from J, with 9 bases between. Template switching added a universal primer site, and cDNA bore unique molecular identifiers. TCRdb ran MiXCR on the 5' RACE reads and lists one entry per CDR3 protein. This table has roughly 1.6 million distinct CDR3 sequences, roughly a third appearing once. Sequenced sample: cord blood. The chain has TRBV5-4 and TRBJ1-2; D uncertain. This TCR derives from a newborn girl in good health. This CDR3 is CASSLQTIGYTF. The CDR3 nucleotides read TGTGCCAGCAGCTTGCAGACGATAGGCTACACCTTC. Using reference TRBV5-4 and TRBJ1-2 for the parts outside the CDR3, the full variable domain is ETGVTQSPTHLIKTRGQQVTLRCSSQSGHNTVSWYQQALGQGPQFIFQYYREEENGRGNFPPRFSGLQFPNYSSELNVNALELDDSALYLCASSLQTIGYTFGSGTRLTVV.